This T cell receptor beta chain was documented in a study of read filtering for tumor transcriptome and immune sequencing. Study in general: By R-ISS, stages I, II and III held around 8, 16 and 7 patients. RNA-seq yielded only 85 to 1273 TCR reads, IR-seq about 4 to 10.27 million.

General study findings and limits: Without single-read clonotypes, shared clonotype proportions correlated more between IR-seq and RNA-seq. Roughly 80% of IR-seq clonotypes had one read, totaling around 4% of reads; RNA-seq: 74.6% and 44.6%.

The library was built from approximately 400 ng RNA with molecular barcoded adaptors for alpha/delta and beta/gamma chains. In TCRdb, the reads were re-called with MiXCR into one record per CDR3 protein. The sample lists about 39,000 distinct CDR3 sequences; roughly an eighth were seen once. This CDR3 comprises 11 residues. Deletions cut 4 bases from V and 1 base from J, with 4 bases between. Germline V gene data show CDR1 as SQVTM and CDR2 as ANQGSEA. This clonotype was seen at least ten times. Its antigen is as yet unknown. The sequencing sample was made of a population of CD138-negative cells sorted from bone marrow. The sequence derives from a donor aged 40 or older with multiple myeloma. V gene TRBV29-1 combines with J gene TRBJ1-1; D not resolved. The CDR3 DNA is TGCAGCGTTGTCCCGAACACTGAAGCTTTCTTT. Encoded protein: CSVVPNTEAFF.